Listed below are T cell receptor beta chains from one sample, sequenced in a study of type 1 regulatory T cells. TCRdb independently ran MiXCR on the reads; one entry per CDR3 protein. Of fewer than 25,000 distinct CDR3 sequences listed, roughly 72% are singletons. These receptors lack a known antigen. What was sequenced was cultured T cells, either the whole culture or a sorted T cell fraction (not recorded which). These receptors were taken from a human donor in good health. CDR3s include the opening cysteine and the closing phenylalanine or tryptophan. Fields, in order: clone size, D gene, J gene, V gene, CDR3 DNA, CDR3 protein. D genes are given only for firm matches. Size is omitted from some rows. Given values are once, few, many or a class for expanded clones.

. | . | TRBJ2-7 | TRBV7-2 | TGTGCCAGCAGCGCTATTCCGTCCTCCTACGAGCAGTACTTC | CASSAIPSSYEQYF
. | TRBD1 | TRBJ1-3 | TRBV12-3/TRBV12-4 | TGTGCCAGCATCTCGACAGGGGGAAACACCATATATTTT | CASISTGGNTIYF
few | . | TRBJ1-2 | TRBV30 | TGTGCCTGGAGCCTTGGCACAACCTATGGCTACACCTTC | CAWSLGTTYGYTF
. | . | TRBJ2-1 | TRBV3-1 | TGTGCCAGCAGCCAAACGAGGGCTGAGCAGTTCTTC | CASSQTRAEQFF
. | . | TRBJ2-5 | TRBV7-2 | TGTGCCAGCAGCTCCGCAACCTTAAAAGAGACCCAGTACTTC | CASSSATLKETQYF
. | . | TRBJ2-3 | TRBV20-1 | TGCAGTGCTCAGGGGGGGCCGACAGATACGCAGTATTTT | CSAQGGPTDTQYF
few | . | TRBJ2-2 | TRBV12-3/TRBV12-4 | TGTGCCAGCAGTTTGACCAACGTCGCCGGGGAGCTGTTTTTT | CASSLTNVAGELFF
. | TRBD2 | TRBJ2-3 | TRBV10-3 | TGTGCCATCAGTCCTCATAGCGGGGGCACAGATACGCAGTATTTT | CAISPHSGGTDTQYF
medium-sized | TRBD1 | TRBJ1-6 | TRBV20-1 | TGCAGTGCCCGGGACAGGGCAACCTCCTATAATTCACCCCTCCACTTT | CSARDRATSYNSPLHF
. | . | TRBJ1-2 | TRBV5-1 | TGCGCCGGCAGCTTGGGGGATTATGGCTACACCTTC | CAGSLGDYGYTF
. | . | TRBJ1-3 | TRBV5-1 | TGCGCCAGCAGCGATTCCGGGACGATCTACTCTGGAAACACCATATATTTT | CASSDSGTIYSGNTIYF
few | . | TRBJ1-2 | TRBV3-1 | TGTGCCAGCAGCCAATCCCCTGCGCCGGCAGGTGGCTACACCTTC | CASSQSPAPAGGYTF
. | . | TRBJ1-5 | TRBV6-1 | TGTGCCAGCAGTGAAGGGACTTTATATAGCAATCAGCCCCAGCATTTT | CASSEGTLYSNQPQHF
few | . | TRBJ1-1 | TRBV2 | TGTGCCAGCAGTGGGAGTCAAAATATGAACACTGAAGCTTTCTTT | CASSGSQNMNTEAFF
. | TRBD1 | TRBJ2-1 | TRBV4-3 | TGCGCCAGCAGCCAACTCCCAGGGGGCGGTTCGAATGAGCAGTTCTTC | CASSQLPGGGSNEQFF
few | . | TRBJ2-1 | TRBV6-5 | TGTGCCAGCGAGAGCCATAATGAGCAGTTCTTC | CASESHNEQFF
. | . | TRBJ1-2 | TRBV19 | TGTGCCAGTAGCACCCTCGGGCAGGACTTCTATGGCTACACCTTC | CASSTLGQDFYGYTF
. | . | TRBJ2-3 | TRBV7-2 | TGTGCCAGCCAAAAAGGGCGGGGGCCGGACACAGATACGCAGTATTTT | CASQKGRGPDTDTQYF
once | . | TRBJ2-7 | TRBV2 | TGTGCCAGCAGTGAAGGGGTAGCAGGTGGCTACGAGCAGTACTTC | CASSEGVAGGYEQYF
few | . | TRBJ2-1 | TRBV29-1 | TGCAGCGTTGAACCCCCCGGGGGCACCTACAATGAGCAGTTCTTC | CSVEPPGGTYNEQFF
. | TRBD2 | TRBJ2-1 | TRBV7-3 | TGTGCCAGCAGCTTATTCGGGACTAGCAGTGAGCAGTTCTTC | CASSLFGTSSEQFF
. | . | TRBJ2-1 | TRBV6-2/TRBV6-3 | TGTGCCAGCAGCCGTAGTGCGGATGAGCAGTTCTTC | CASSRSADEQFF
. | . | TRBJ2-2 | TRBV20-1 | TGCAGTGCCCGGACAGGCGGGGCCACCGGGGAGCTGTTTTTT | CSARTGGATGELFF
. | . | TRBJ1-5 | TRBV20-1 | TGCAGTGCCGGAACCCGAGGGGGCAATCAGCCCCAGCATTTT | CSAGTRGGNQPQHF
. | . | TRBJ2-1 | TRBV5-1 | TGCGCCAGCAGCCTAGACGGGATTTCCTACAATGAGCAGTTCTTC | CASSLDGISYNEQFF
. | . | TRBJ2-2 | TRBV19 | TGTGCCAGTAGTATGGTGGGCATCGGGGAGCTGTTTTTT | CASSMVGIGELFF
. | . | TRBJ1-3 | TRBV20-1 | TGCAGTGCTAAGGAAAACTCTGGTAACACCATATATTTT | CSAKENSGNTIYF
. | . | TRBJ2-4 | TRBV7-8 | TGTGCCAGCAGCCCCCGGGCCGCAGAAAACATTCAGTACTTC | CASSPRAAENIQYF
. | . | TRBJ2-5 | TRBV20-1 | TGCAGTGCTAGACAACTAGGCGGGGAGACCCAGTACTTC | CSARQLGGETQYF
. | TRBD1 | TRBJ2-1 | TRBV12-3/TRBV12-4 | TGTGCCAGCAGTCGGGACAGGGGTTTGGAGCAGTTCTTC | CASSRDRGLEQFF
. | . | TRBJ2-2 | TRBV7-8 | TGTGCCAGCAGTTCCTATGGGGAGACCGGGGAGCTGTTTTTT | CASSSYGETGELFF
. | . | TRBJ1-1 | TRBV6-6 | TGTGCCAGCAGTTACTCGATGAGCGGCCCAGGGCGTTCCACTGAAGCTTTCTTT | CASSYSMSGPGRSTEAFF
once | . | TRBJ2-1 | TRBV12-3/TRBV12-4 | TGTGCCAGCAGTTCGCCGGGGAACCCTTACAATGAGCAGTTCTTC | CASSSPGNPYNEQFF
. | . | TRBJ1-5 | TRBV19 | TGTGCCAGTAGTATAGACCCCTCCAAGCCCCAGCATTTT | CASSIDPSKPQHF
. | TRBD1 | TRBJ2-7 | TRBV6-2/TRBV6-3 | TGTGCCAGCAGCGACGGGACAGAATCCTACGAGCAGTACTTC | CASSDGTESYEQYF
. | TRBD2 | TRBJ2-2 | TRBV5-1 | TGCGCCAGCAGCTTATCGAGCGGGGGGGCCACCGGGGAGCTGTTTTTT | CASSLSSGGATGELFF
. | TRBD2 | TRBJ2-7 | TRBV5-1 | TGCGCCAGCAGCGGAAACCCCGGGACTAGGGGGGTCGAGCAGTACTTC | CASSGNPGTRGVEQYF
. | TRBD1 | TRBJ1-6 | TRBV12-3/TRBV12-4 | TGTGCCAGCACCCAACAGGGGGCCGTATCACCCCTCCACTTT | CASTQQGAVSPLHF
large | TRBD2 | TRBJ2-2 | TRBV6-1 | TGTGCCAGCAGCGCCGTGAGCGGGGCGAACACCGGGGAGCTGTTTTTT | CASSAVSGANTGELFF
. | . | TRBJ1-5 | TRBV7-2 | TGTGCCAGCAGCTTATTTTGGGGGGACAATCAGCCCCAGCATTTT | CASSLFWGDNQPQHF
. | TRBD1 | TRBJ1-5 | TRBV6-2/TRBV6-3 | TGTGCCAGCAGGGACCGGGACAGACACAATCAGCCCCAGCATTTT | CASRDRDRHNQPQHF